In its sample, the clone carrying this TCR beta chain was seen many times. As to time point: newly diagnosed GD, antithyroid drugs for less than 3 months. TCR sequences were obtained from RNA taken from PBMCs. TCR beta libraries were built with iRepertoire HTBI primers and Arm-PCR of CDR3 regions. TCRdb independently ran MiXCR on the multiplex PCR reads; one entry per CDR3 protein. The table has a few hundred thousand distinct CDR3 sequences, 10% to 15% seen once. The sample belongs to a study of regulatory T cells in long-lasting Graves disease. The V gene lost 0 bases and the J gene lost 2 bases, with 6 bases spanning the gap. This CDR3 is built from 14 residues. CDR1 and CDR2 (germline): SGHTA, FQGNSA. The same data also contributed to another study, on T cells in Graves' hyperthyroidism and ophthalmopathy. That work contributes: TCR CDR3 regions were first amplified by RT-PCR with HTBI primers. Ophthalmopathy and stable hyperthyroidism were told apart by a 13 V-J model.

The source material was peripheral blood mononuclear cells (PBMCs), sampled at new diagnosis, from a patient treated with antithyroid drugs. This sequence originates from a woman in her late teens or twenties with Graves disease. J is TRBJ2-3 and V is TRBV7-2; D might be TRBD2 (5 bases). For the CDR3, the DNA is TGTGCCAGCAGCTTAGCGACTAACACAGATACGCAGTATTTT. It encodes CASSLATNTDTQYF.